This T cell receptor (beta chain) was sequenced for a study of spatial heterogeneity in lung cancer. Study-level background: Compared with alpha-chain sequences, beta-chain sequences were consistently detected in greater numbers.

This CDR3 has 15 residues. V lost 8 bases to trimming and J lost 9 bases; unmatched junction nucleotides: 13. Per the germline V gene, CDR1 is SQVTM and CDR2 is ANQGSEA. Overall study findings and caveats: More often at tumor resection than at routine follow-up, ubiquitous expanded tumor TCRs were detected in the blood.

Individually, TCR cDNA molecules were each labelled with a unique molecular identifier. TCRdb reprocessed the 5' RACE reads with MiXCR, giving one entry per CDR3 protein. Among tens of thousands of distinct CDR3 sequences listed, roughly 7.2% were seen once. Time point meaning: sample taken at primary tumor resection. In each case, whole RNA from tumor, nontumor lung or frozen PBMC was sequenced unsorted. This clonotype was picked up a small number of times. What it recognizes is unknown. The receptor's source is a female donor with early-stage non-small cell lung cancer. The source material was PBMCs, sampled at surgery. The chain couples TRBV29-1 to TRBJ2-1, with 13 bases lining up with TRBD2. CDR3 bases: TGCAGCCTGGAAATGGGGACTAGCGGGGCGGGTGAGCAGTTCTTC. Translated, it gives CSLEMGTSGAGEQFF.